This TCR beta chain derives from a study of technical replicates of blood from four donors. V dropped 7 bases and J dropped 7; count of bases not matched to a gene: 9. The CDR3 has 14 residues. Germline V gene lookup returns CDR1 LNHDA and CDR2 SQIVND (reference sequence). Clones were sequenced by immunoSEQ multiplex PCR, and TCRdb holds only the in-frame ones, with some missing. The sample comprises approximately 99,000 clones, 95% of which are singletons, and roughly 0.2% rests with the top ten. Source material: T cells isolated from PBMCs. The chain is built from TRBV19 and TRBJ2-3, with 9 bases identical to TRBD1. The origin of this receptor is a human donor in good health. CDR3 coding DNA: TGTGCCAGTAAGCCCACAGGGGGCGCAAATACGCAGTATTTT. This translates into CASKPTGGANTQYF.